What follows describes a single T cell receptor (beta chain). No antigen is known for it. No base qualities exist here, and no much larger clone lies one base off it. This specimen belongs to a study of chemoradiotherapy in HPV16-positive cancers (dated by TCRdb to the early 2020s). Turning to the overall study: Using functional T-cell assays on cells from two HPV16-positive patients, the researchers defined candidate HPV-specific T-cell clones and common TCR motifs. The study set out to ask whether T-cell immunity against the HPV oncoproteins E6 and E7 changes over the course of chemoradiotherapy and whether that immunity affects survival. The candidate HPV-specific TCRs and motifs were then tracked in TCR repertoires from more than 85 patients with HPV-related cancers. Summary of the overall study and its limitations: Among HPV16-positive patients, expansion of HPV-responsive T cells during chemoradiotherapy was associated with better recurrence-free survival. Expansion of candidate HPV-specific clones and E7-related TCR motifs was observed in the tumor microenvironment during treatment, whereas no such expansion was observed for non-HPV-specific T cells. The functional definition of HPV-specific T cells came from only a couple of HPV16-positive patients, and the survival association was reported for HPV16-positive patients.

Library preparation was by the immunoSEQ multiplex PCR assay. TCRdb took over this immuneACCESS table, retaining in-frame rearrangements with V and J assigned. Such tables are incomplete; in checked studies, under half of the missing clones stem from an unresolved V gene, and the remainder is unexplained. The sample data list about 10,000 clones, and just over 90% of these were observed just once. Under 2% of the sample rests with the top ten. V lost 3 bases and J lost 1 base, and the count of bases not matched to a germline gene is 5. From its cysteine to its phenylalanine, the CDR3 spans 15 amino acids. Kept here is only the CDR3 DNA, which spans 45 bases and is read in frame from base 1. CDR1 and CDR2 are drawn from the germline V gene: SGDLS, YYNGEE. Repertoires were sampled multiple times during chemoradiotherapy, which allowed clonal expansion in the tumor microenvironment to be followed.

The TCR was taken from a human donor with HPV-associated anogenital cancer. The chain couples TRBV9 to TRBJ1-1, with 8 bases aligning to TRBD1. The sample was blood, taken from a patient who underwent chemoradiotherapy. This receptor carries the CDR3 CASSGGTGRNTEAFF. The DNA sequence is as follows: TGTGCCAGCAGCGGGGGGACAGGCAGGAACACTGAAGCTTTCTTT.